The rows below give T cell receptor beta chains drawn from one sample of a study of identical twins. Using its own MiXCR run on the 5' RACE reads, TCRdb lists one record per CDR3 protein. The data contain hundreds of thousands of distinct CDR3 sequences, more than 9% of them singletons. The data were also submitted as part of a second study, on yellow fever vaccine responses in identical twins.

The specimen was CD8+ T cells sorted from blood. These receptors were collected from a young woman in good health. The conserved cysteine and the conserved F or W are not part of the CDR3 here. Rows give clone size only sometimes, using once, few, many, or a class for an expanded clone.

J: TRBJ2-1; size: many; V: TRBV3-1; CDR3: ASSPGEYVYNEQF
J: TRBJ2-7; size: few; V: TRBV7-9; CDR3: ASSLATGTQPYEQY
J: TRBJ2-6; size: NA; V: TRBV3-1; CDR3: ATWSERSGANVLT
J: TRBJ1-2; size: many; V: TRBV29-1; CDR3: SVEDRGGGYT
J: TRBJ1-2; size: many; V: TRBV3-1; CDR3: ASSQGVTGGKGGGYT
J: TRBJ1-5; size: NA; V: TRBV12-3/TRBV12-4; CDR3: ASSGSSNQPQH
J: TRBJ1-1; size: few; V: TRBV28; CDR3: ASKKTGTAPLNTEAF
J: TRBJ2-1; size: few; V: TRBV2; CDR3: ASSTGEGAPNEQF
J: TRBJ2-3; size: NA; V: TRBV4-1; CDR3: AISPGQVFGNPDTQY
J: TRBJ1-1; size: NA; V: TRBV7-9; CDR3: ASCETVTTEAF
J: TRBJ2-3; size: NA; V: TRBV5-4; CDR3: ASSQGTLPDTDTQY
J: TRBJ2-1; size: few; V: TRBV5-1; CDR3: ASSWTPGGDEQF
J: TRBJ2-7; size: few; V: TRBV27; CDR3: ASSLTKSYEQY
J: TRBJ2-3; size: many; V: TRBV12-3/TRBV12-4; CDR3: ASSLGVGAGTDTQY
J: TRBJ1-1; size: few; V: TRBV10-3; CDR3: ATGSGDTEAF
J: TRBJ2-2; size: NA; V: TRBV15; CDR3: ATSLETRGTGELF
J: TRBJ2-7; size: few; V: TRBV7-8; CDR3: ASSLVGAGPTYEQY
J: TRBJ2-7; size: NA; V: TRBV29-1; CDR3: SVATGGLDEQY
J: TRBJ2-1; size: few; V: TRBV20-1; CDR3: SAGGRGRYNEQF
J: TRBJ2-1; size: NA; V: TRBV3-1; CDR3: ASSQLTGLAGDSCYNEQF
J: TRBJ2-4; size: few; V: TRBV21-1; CDR3: ARVVGGQGIAKNIQY
J: TRBJ1-5; size: few; V: TRBV15; CDR3: ATSRDRSSGQPQH
J: TRBJ1-5; size: NA; V: TRBV2; CDR3: ASSDSPGNQPQH
J: TRBJ2-3; size: NA; V: TRBV5-1; CDR3: ASSDRLTDTQY